The sequence of this TCR beta chain was determined in a study of cytomegalovirus exposure and HLA in healthy donors. 60 Vbeta and 13 Jbeta primers were used in PCR. The table came from immunoSEQ multiplex PCR; TCRdb's copy has only in-frame clones and leaves some out. The sample consists of about 33,000 clones, 53% of them appearing once. The CDR3 runs to 13 residues. V was clipped by 0 bases and J by 4 bases, with 6 bases between them. The germline gives CDR1 LNHDA, CDR2 SQIVND (reference sequence). This receptor was taken from a woman in her 40s in good health and CMV-seropositive. The chain recombines TRBV19 with TRBJ1-1; D remains ambiguous. The sample consisted of PBMCs. CDR3 loop: CASSIDRSTEAFF. DNA of the CDR3: TGTGCCAGTAGTATAGATCGGAGCACTGAAGCTTTCTTT.